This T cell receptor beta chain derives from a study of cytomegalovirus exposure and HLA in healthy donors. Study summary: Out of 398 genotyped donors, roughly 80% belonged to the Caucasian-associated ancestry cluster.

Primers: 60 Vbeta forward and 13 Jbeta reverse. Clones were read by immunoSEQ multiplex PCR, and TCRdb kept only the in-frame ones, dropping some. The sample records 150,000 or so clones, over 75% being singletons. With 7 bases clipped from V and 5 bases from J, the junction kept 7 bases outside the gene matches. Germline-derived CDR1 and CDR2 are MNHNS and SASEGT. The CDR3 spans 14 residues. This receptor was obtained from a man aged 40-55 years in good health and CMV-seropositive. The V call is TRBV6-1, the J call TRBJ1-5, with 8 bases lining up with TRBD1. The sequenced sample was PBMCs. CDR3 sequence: CASTSGTGYQPQHF. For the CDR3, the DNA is TGTGCCAGCACCTCCGGGACAGGATATCAGCCCCAGCATTTT.